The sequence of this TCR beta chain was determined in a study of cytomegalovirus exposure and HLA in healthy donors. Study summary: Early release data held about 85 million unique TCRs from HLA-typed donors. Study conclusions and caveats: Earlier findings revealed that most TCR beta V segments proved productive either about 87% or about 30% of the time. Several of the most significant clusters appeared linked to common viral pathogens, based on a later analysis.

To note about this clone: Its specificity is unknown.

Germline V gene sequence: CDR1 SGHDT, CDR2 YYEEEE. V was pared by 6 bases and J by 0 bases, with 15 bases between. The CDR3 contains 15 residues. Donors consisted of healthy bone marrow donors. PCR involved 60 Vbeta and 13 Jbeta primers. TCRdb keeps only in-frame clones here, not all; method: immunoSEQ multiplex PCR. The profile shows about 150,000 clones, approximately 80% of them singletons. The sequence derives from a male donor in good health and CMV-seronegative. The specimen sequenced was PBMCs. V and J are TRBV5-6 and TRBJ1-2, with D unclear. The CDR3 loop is CASIAWLSTNYGYTF. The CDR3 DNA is TGTGCCAGCATCGCTTGGTTATCTACTAACTATGGCTACACCTTC. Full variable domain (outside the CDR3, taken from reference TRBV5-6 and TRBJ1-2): DAGVTQSPTHLIKTRGQQVTLRCSPKSGHDTVSWYQQALGQGPQFIFQYYEEEERQRGNFPDRFSGHQFPNYSSELNVNALLLGDSALYLCASIAWLSTNYGYTFGSGTRLTVV.